The sequence of this TCR beta chain was determined in a study of blood T cells in healthy people across ages. This clonotype was found a few times. Germline V gene lookup returns CDR1 SGHTA and CDR2 FQGNSA. This CDR3 comprises 15 residues. Together with a sample-barcoded 5' primer, a J-beta primer mix was included in a second PCR lasting about 7 to 12 cycles. TCRdb recomputed calls from the 5' RACE reads with MiXCR, one row per CDR3 protein. In the table there are roughly 800,000 distinct CDR3 sequences, 20% to 30% of which are singletons. These data were also reused for a study on T cells of mothers and their children.

The rearrangement joins TRBV7-2 to TRBJ2-5, with 7 bases identical to TRBD2. The J call may be in error: the DNA end matches TRBJ2-7 better. Sample: blood. The sequence was collected from a boy aged 5-17 years in good health. The chain's CDR3 is CASSLSSWGGYEQYF. The CDR3 DNA sequence: TGTGCCAGCAGCTTAAGTAGTTGGGGGGGCTACGAGCAGTACTTC.